This TCR beta chain originates from a study of blood T cells in healthy people across ages. A sample-barcoded 5' primer and a J-beta primer mix were used in a second PCR of about 6 to 12 cycles. One entry per CDR3 protein, called by TCRdb with MiXCR from the 5' RACE reads. The sample lists roughly 560,000 distinct CDR3 sequences; 20% to 30% were seen once. This CDR3 is 15 amino acids long. Germline trimming cut 6 bases from V and 4 bases from J; bases unmatched to any gene: 10. Germline V CDR1 and CDR2: DFQATT, SNEGSKA (reference sequence). Separately, the same data were catalogued under a study of T cells of mothers and their children.

The chain carries TRBV20-1 and TRBJ1-5; 9 bases agree with TRBD1. The TCR sequence derives from a boy between 10 and 17 years old in good health. Input material: blood. The CDR3 sequence: CSARNRGRGNQPQHF. DNA of the CDR3: TGCAGTGCCAGGAACAGGGGGCGCGGAAATCAGCCCCAGCATTTT.